Shown below are 3 T cell receptor beta chains from a single sample sequenced in a study of pediatric ulcerative colitis. Repertoires were generated with immunoSEQ multiplex PCR, while TCRdb's copy carries only in-frame clones and drops some. The sample shows 60,000 or so clones, over 65% of them seen only once. Source material: blood. Source of these receptors: a boy between 10 and 17 years old with moderate ulcerative colitis.

The chain joins TRBV15 to TRBJ2-1; tentative D call: TRBD2 (7 bases). The CDR3 has 17 residues. Between the trimmed V and J ends, which lost 1 base and 2 bases, there was a span of 15 bases. Germline V gene lookup returns CDR1 LNHNV and CDR2 YYDKDF (reference sequence). CDR3 in DNA: TGTGCCACCAGCAGAGCCCTAGGGGGGGGCCCCTACAATGAGCAGTTCTTC. Translated: CATSRALGGGPYNEQFF.

The CDR3 coding sequence is TGTGCCAGCAGAGTGGGGATATCGGACAATTCACCCCTCCACTTT. It encodes CASRVGISDNSPLHF. The V and J genes are TRBV21-1 and TRBJ1-6. TRBV21-1 is labeled a pseudogene. This CDR3 comprises 15 residues.

The genes are TRBV9 and TRBJ2-5, with D possibly matching TRBD1 (7 bases). The length of the CDR3 is 14 residues. Germline V gives CDR1 SGDLS, CDR2 YYNGEE. Between the trimmed V and J ends, which lost 0 bases and 5 bases, there was a span of 11 bases. For the CDR3, the DNA is TGTGCCAGCAGCGTAGCCCCAGGGGGGGAGACCCAGTACTTC. Amino acid sequence: CASSVAPGGETQYF.